The rows below give T cell receptor beta chains drawn from one sample of a study of early stage breast cancer tumors. Measured with immunoSEQ multiplex PCR; TCRdb has only the in-frame clones, and not every one. The repertoire holds over 25,000 clones, with 80% as singletons. Material for sequencing was blood. These receptors originate from a person between 60 and 70 years old with breast cancer. Each CDR3 is given with its conserved first and last residue. The order of the fields is clone size, J gene, V gene, D gene, CDR3 DNA, CDR3 protein. The D gene is left open where the match is weak. Part of the rows lack a size; the others show once, few, many or a class for expanded clones.

clone size: -; J gene: TRBJ1-3; V gene: TRBV11-2; D gene: TRBD1; CDR3 DNA: TGTGCCAGCAGCTTAGTCTCAGGGGGCTCTGGAAACACCATATATTTT; CDR3 protein: CASSLVSGGSGNTIYF
clone size: -; J gene: TRBJ1-4; V gene: TRBV25-1; D gene: -; CDR3 DNA: TGTGCCAGCAGGAAGCGAAGCGGTAGAGGTGAAAAACTGTTTTTT; CDR3 protein: CASRKRSGRGEKLFF
clone size: many; J gene: TRBJ2-7; V gene: TRBV5-6; D gene: -; CDR3 DNA: TGTGCCAGCAGCTCCAGGGGAATGAATGACGAGCAGTACTTC; CDR3 protein: CASSSRGMNDEQYF
clone size: -; J gene: TRBJ2-3; V gene: TRBV29-1; D gene: -; CDR3 DNA: TGCAGCTTCGCTGCGGTGGGTGCAGATACGCAGTATTTT; CDR3 protein: CSFAAVGADTQYF
clone size: few; J gene: TRBJ2-7; V gene: TRBV10-3; D gene: TRBD1; CDR3 DNA: TGTGCCATCAGTGTTGGGACAGGGATCGAGCAGTACTTC; CDR3 protein: CAISVGTGIEQYF
clone size: once; J gene: TRBJ2-7; V gene: TRBV9; D gene: TRBD2; CDR3 DNA: TGTGCCAGCAGCGCATCTAGCGGGGACTACGAGCAGTACTTC; CDR3 protein: CASSASSGDYEQYF
clone size: -; J gene: TRBJ2-5; V gene: TRBV7-9; D gene: -; CDR3 DNA: TGTGCCAGCAGCTCCCTGGAGACCCAGTACTTC; CDR3 protein: CASSSLETQYF
clone size: -; J gene: TRBJ2-4; V gene: TRBV6-1; D gene: TRBD2; CDR3 DNA: TGTGCCAGCAGTGGCGAGGGACTAGCGGAAAACATTCAGTACTTC; CDR3 protein: CASSGEGLAENIQYF
clone size: -; J gene: TRBJ1-2; V gene: TRBV19; D gene: -; CDR3 DNA: TGTGCCAGTAGTTTACAGGGTATAGGTACCTTC; CDR3 protein: CASSLQGIGTF
clone size: once; J gene: TRBJ2-7; V gene: TRBV7-2; D gene: TRBD1; CDR3 DNA: TGTGCCAGCAGCTTAGAAACACCGGGACAGGGGACCTACGAGCAGTACTTC; CDR3 protein: CASSLETPGQGTYEQYF
clone size: -; J gene: TRBJ2-3; V gene: TRBV29-1; D gene: TRBD2; CDR3 DNA: TGCAGCGTTGAGCCTAGCGGGGATTTGAAGACGCAGTATTTT; CDR3 protein: CSVEPSGDLKTQYF
clone size: once; J gene: TRBJ1-1; V gene: TRBV9; D gene: TRBD1; CDR3 DNA: TGTGCCAGCAGCGTAGCTGAGACAGGGACTGAAGCTTTCTTT; CDR3 protein: CASSVAETGTEAFF
clone size: medium-sized; J gene: TRBJ2-7; V gene: TRBV5-6; D gene: -; CDR3 DNA: TGTGCCAGCAGCTTGAATGGCCGCTGGAGCTCCTACGAGCAGTACTTC; CDR3 protein: CASSLNGRWSSYEQYF
clone size: -; J gene: TRBJ1-1; V gene: TRBV15; D gene: -; CDR3 DNA: TGTGCCACCAGCAGAGGGAGAGGGGGGGACACTGAAGCTTTCTTT; CDR3 protein: CATSRGRGGDTEAFF
clone size: -; J gene: TRBJ2-7; V gene: TRBV5-6; D gene: TRBD1; CDR3 DNA: TGTGCCAGCAGCTTACCGGACAGGGAACACGAGCAGTACTTC; CDR3 protein: CASSLPDREHEQYF
clone size: -; J gene: TRBJ1-2; V gene: TRBV5-5; D gene: TRBD1; CDR3 DNA: TGTGCCAGCAGCTTGGAGATACACAGGGGCTCCTATGGCTACACCTTC; CDR3 protein: CASSLEIHRGSYGYTF
clone size: -; J gene: TRBJ2-2; V gene: TRBV6-5; D gene: -; CDR3 DNA: TGTGCCAGCAGCCGGGAGTGGGTCACCGGGGAGCTGTTTTTT; CDR3 protein: CASSREWVTGELFF
clone size: -; J gene: TRBJ2-7; V gene: TRBV7-2; D gene: TRBD2; CDR3 DNA: TGTGCCAGCAGCTTAGCGCGGATGGGGGGGGTGAGCTCCTACGAGCAGTACTTC; CDR3 protein: CASSLARMGGVSSYEQYF
clone size: -; J gene: TRBJ2-2; V gene: TRBV10-3; D gene: TRBD2; CDR3 DNA: TGTGCCATCAGAAATGGTAGCGGGATGAACACCGGGGAGCTGTTTTTT; CDR3 protein: CAIRNGSGMNTGELFF
clone size: -; J gene: TRBJ1-2; V gene: TRBV4-1; D gene: -; CDR3 DNA: TGCGCCAGCAGCCAAGATGTGGAGGGCTACACCTTC; CDR3 protein: CASSQDVEGYTF
clone size: -; J gene: TRBJ2-5; V gene: TRBV5-1; D gene: -; CDR3 DNA: TGCGCCAGCAGCTTGCCCGGTCAAGAGACCCAGTACTTC; CDR3 protein: CASSLPGQETQYF
clone size: -; J gene: TRBJ2-7; V gene: TRBV7-2; D gene: -; CDR3 DNA: TGTGCCAGCAGCCCTACAGGGCGCGAGCAGTACTTC; CDR3 protein: CASSPTGREQYF
clone size: -; J gene: TRBJ2-1; V gene: TRBV5-4; D gene: -; CDR3 DNA: TGTGCCAGCAGCTTGGGGGCGGGAACCAACCCCTTTAGTCGCGAGTTCTTC; CDR3 protein: CASSLGAGTNPFSREFF
clone size: -; J gene: TRBJ2-7; V gene: TRBV7-2; D gene: TRBD2; CDR3 DNA: TGTGCCAGCAGCTTAGCGTCTAGCGGGAGGGCCCGTCTTCACGACTACGAGCAGTACTTC; CDR3 protein: CASSLASSGRARLHDYEQYF
clone size: few; J gene: TRBJ2-7; V gene: TRBV5-4; D gene: TRBD2; CDR3 DNA: TGTGCCAGCAGCAGAAGCGGGAGCGACGAGCAGTACTTC; CDR3 protein: CASSRSGSDEQYF
clone size: few; J gene: TRBJ2-1; V gene: TRBV11-2; D gene: -; CDR3 DNA: TGTGCCAGCAGCTTAGTCCGGGGCAATGAGCAGTTCTTC; CDR3 protein: CASSLVRGNEQFF
clone size: -; J gene: TRBJ1-2; V gene: TRBV19; D gene: -; CDR3 DNA: TGTGCCAGCGACGGAGGGGTTGGTGGCTACACCTTC; CDR3 protein: CASDGGVGGYTF
clone size: few; J gene: TRBJ1-2; V gene: TRBV7-2; D gene: -; CDR3 DNA: TGTGCCAGCGACCCGGGAGGGGGATTCAATGGCTACACCTTC; CDR3 protein: CASDPGGGFNGYTF
clone size: -; J gene: TRBJ2-5; V gene: TRBV2; D gene: -; CDR3 DNA: TGTGCCAGCAGTGGGGGCGGAAGTAGCGGCGAGACCCAGTACTTC; CDR3 protein: CASSGGGSSGETQYF
clone size: -; J gene: TRBJ2-3; V gene: TRBV10-3; D gene: TRBD2; CDR3 DNA: TGTGCCATCAGCCAGCTAGCGGGAGTAGGTGATACGCAGTATTTT; CDR3 protein: CAISQLAGVGDTQYF
clone size: -; J gene: TRBJ1-2; V gene: TRBV29-1; D gene: -; CDR3 DNA: TGCAGCGTTGAAGAGTCACCGGGGTCGTATGGTGGCTACACCTTC; CDR3 protein: CSVEESPGSYGGYTF
clone size: -; J gene: TRBJ2-2; V gene: TRBV9; D gene: TRBD1; CDR3 DNA: TGTGCCAGCAGCCGGACAGGGGGCATGAGCACCGGGGAGCTGTTTTTT; CDR3 protein: CASSRTGGMSTGELFF
clone size: -; J gene: TRBJ1-2; V gene: TRBV2; D gene: -; CDR3 DNA: TGTGCCAGCAGTTTTCGGACAGCCTATGGCTACACCTTC; CDR3 protein: CASSFRTAYGYTF
clone size: -; J gene: TRBJ1-3; V gene: TRBV30; D gene: -; CDR3 DNA: TGTGCCTGGAGCCCCCCCCCTACAGCAACCTCTGCTGGAAACACCATATATTTT; CDR3 protein: CAWSPPPTATSAGNTIYF
clone size: -; J gene: TRBJ2-6; V gene: TRBV4-3; D gene: -; CDR3 DNA: TGCGCCAGCAGCCAAGATCGGTCTGGGGCCAACGTCCTGACTTTC; CDR3 protein: CASSQDRSGANVLTF
clone size: -; J gene: TRBJ2-7; V gene: TRBV6-5; D gene: TRBD2; CDR3 DNA: TGTGCCAGCAGTTCCCTAGCGGGAGGGGTGAATCAGCAGTACTTC; CDR3 protein: CASSSLAGGVNQQYF
clone size: -; J gene: TRBJ1-4; V gene: TRBV4-2; D gene: -; CDR3 DNA: TGTGCCAGCAGCCACCGGCCGACTCGGGATGAAAAACTGTTTTTT; CDR3 protein: CASSHRPTRDEKLFF